Reported below is one TCR beta chain. This sample stems from a study of blood T cell repertoires in COVID-19. Looking at the study overall: Samples of COVID-19 (acute and convalescent) were obtained from the United States, Italy and Spain.

The CDR3 runs to 17 residues. Trimming cost V 2 bases and J 3 bases; bases outside gene matches: 10. Germline loops: CDR1 SGHTA, CDR2 FQGNSA. As processed by the authors: By means of reference gene primer amplification, nucleated cell counts were estimated. Clones were sequenced by immunoSEQ multiplex PCR, and TCRdb holds only the in-frame ones, with some missing. The V and J calls and clone size are taken from that table; D and trimming were inferred from the DNA. The repertoire holds 150,000 to 200,000 clones, with approximately 78% as singletons. The TCR was taken from a human donor in a cohort sampled during active COVID-19. V and J are TRBV7-2 and TRBJ1-5; 7 bases fit TRBD1. The sequencing input was peripheral blood. CDR3 sequence reads: CASSLNRHGQVNQPQHF. CDR3 in DNA: TGTGCCAGCAGCTTAAATCGACATGGACAGGTCAATCAGCCCCAGCATTTT.